This entry concerns a single TCR beta chain. Its target is not known. This sample was taken from a study of T cell responses to AZD1222 COVID-19 vaccine. Study conclusions and caveats: With two AZD1222 doses given, Spike-specific TCR breadth and depth both rose. Donors were largely white British and mainly female; clonal diversity was possibly underestimated. Reportedly, nearly half the spike-specific TCRs target unmutated variant regions.

Produced via immunoSEQ multiplex PCR; TCRdb's table is partial and in-frame only. The repertoire holds some 100,000 clones, with 87% as singletons. This clonotype originated in an adult in good health. This sample comprised peripheral blood, obtained on day 0 of AZD1222 vaccination.

The CDR3 loop reads CASGQGQETYGYTF. CDR3 nucleotides: TGTGCCAGCGGCCAGGGACAGGAGACTTATGGCTACACCTTC. The chain links TRBV2 to TRBJ1-2; 8 nucleotides match TRBD1. The germline CDR1 and CDR2 sequences are SNHLY and FYNNEI. This CDR3 spans 14 amino acids. V shed 8 bases, J shed 5 bases, and the junction held 10 bases outside the gene matches.